This TCR beta chain is from a study of identical twins. MiXCR was run by TCRdb on the 5' RACE reads, yielding one entry per CDR3 protein. The sample includes hundreds of thousands of distinct CDR3 sequences, about 20% seen only once; the top ten take around 13%. This CDR3 contains 13 residues. The V gene end was trimmed by 10 bases and the J gene end by 1 base; junction bases not matched to a gene: 5. This sample was also put to use in a study of T cells expressing NK-cell markers. That work adds: It was from sorted CD3+CD56+NKG2C+, CD3+CD56+NKG2C- and CD3+CD56-NKG2C+ T cells that TCR beta repertoires came. Of eight sequenced donors, seven were HCMV-seropositive and one HCMV-seronegative. Restriction of the sorted population to alpha-beta TCR T cells was achieved in several experiments with an anti-gamma-delta TCR antibody.

The TCR sequence derives from a young woman in good health. The V call is TRBV12-3 or TRBV12-4, the J call TRBJ2-5; the match to TRBD2 covers 8 bases. Sequencing was performed on PBMCs. CDR3 bases: TGTGCCACCCGGGGGGGGAGCCAAGAGACCCAGTACTTC. Amino acids: CATRGGSQETQYF.